The 5 T cell receptor beta chains listed next were all sequenced from one sample in a study of blood T cell repertoires in COVID-19. The repertoire was sequenced with immunoSEQ multiplex PCR; TCRdb's copy has only in-frame clones and lacks some. Here the sample spans under 200,000 clones, 75% to 85% being singletons. Sequencing was carried out using peripheral blood. These receptors all stem from a human donor in a cohort sampled during active COVID-19.

The rearrangement uses TRBV4-2 and TRBJ2-3; 7 nucleotides line up with TRBD1. This CDR3 is 17 amino acids long. Trimming took 2 bases from V and 1 from J; bases not matched to a gene: 9. Germline V gives CDR1 LGHNA, CDR2 YNFKEQ. The CDR3 region is CASSQRNLGTGTDTQYF. DNA of the CDR3: TGTGCCAGCAGCCAACGGAATCTGGGGACAGGCACAGATACGCAGTATTTT.

CDR3 sequence reads: CASSLAGVYGYTF. The CDR3 DNA reads TGTGCCAGCAGCTTAGCAGGGGTGTATGGCTACACCTTC. The chain carries TRBV7-6 and TRBJ1-2; tentatively, D is TRBD1 (5 bases). Trimming cost V 0 bases and J 5 bases, with 7 bases left between them. This CDR3 region has 13 residues. CDR1 is SGHVS, CDR2 FNYEAQ, per germline.

J is TRBJ1-2 and V is TRBV6-6; 10 positions agree with TRBD1. V shed 4 bases and J 8 bases; nucleotides not matched to a gene: 4. The CDR3 is 13 residues long. Germline V lookup: CDR1 MNHNY, CDR2 SVGAGI (reference sequence). CDR3 DNA sequence: TGTGCCAGCAGTTGGACAGGGGGGAACGGCTACACCTTC. Translating it yields CASSWTGGNGYTF.

This sequence joins TRBV28 and TRBJ2-5; the D gene is possibly TRBD2 (5 bases). Trimming pared 6 bases from V and 5 bases from J, leaving 10 bases between. Germline V CDR1 and CDR2: MDHEN, SYDVKM. CDR3 length: 12 residues. In nucleotides, the CDR3 is TGTGCCAGCAGACGGAGGCGGGAGACCCAGTACTTC. As protein: CASRRRRETQYF.

The chain links TRBV6-5 to TRBJ2-2; 7 bases align to TRBD1. The CDR3 runs 14 residues. Germline assignment: CDR1 MNHEY and CDR2 SVGAGI. The J segment lost 1 base and the V segment lost 7 bases, leaving 3 bases of the junction unmatched. The CDR3 here is CASIPGGNTGELFF. The CDR3 DNA reads TGTGCCAGCATTCCAGGGGGGAACACCGGGGAGCTGTTTTTT.